These T cell receptor beta chains were read from a single sample in a study of T-cell memory formation after mild COVID-19. TCRdb recomputed calls from the 5' RACE reads with MiXCR, one row per CDR3 protein. The sample records fewer than 70,000 distinct CDR3 sequences, around a tenth being singletons. The specimen sequenced was PBMCs or a T cell subset sorted from them (not recorded which). All receptors come from a man aged 18 to 35 who had mild COVID-19 (a few samples of this study predate the infection). Cell type and time point are not known. Both conserved end residues are part of each CDR3. The D gene is left open where the match is weak. Clone size is not always given. Where it is, it says once, few, many or a class for expanded clones.

D gene | J gene | V gene | clone size | CDR3 protein | CDR3 DNA
TRBD2 | TRBJ2-7 | TRBV5-1 | many | CASSLGTSGNLYEQYF | TGCGCCAGCAGCTTGGGGACTAGCGGGAATCTCTACGAGCAGTACTTC
TRBD1 | TRBJ2-5 | TRBV11-2 | few | CASSLGDRRAQYF | TGTGCCAGCAGCTTAGGGGACAGGCGGGCCCAGTACTTC
- | TRBJ1-1 | TRBV20-1 | few | CSAMERAGANTEAFF | TGCAGTGCTATGGAGCGAGCGGGGGCGAACACTGAAGCTTTCTTT
TRBD1 | TRBJ1-5 | TRBV20-1 | - | CSATVWTGPRPQPQHF | TGCAGTGCTACTGTTTGGACAGGCCCTAGACCTCAGCCCCAGCATTTT
- | TRBJ2-1 | TRBV28 | few | CASTPADFGYNEQFF | TGTGCCAGCACCCCCGCGGACTTTGGCTACAATGAGCAGTTCTTC
- | TRBJ2-1 | TRBV7-9 | medium-sized | CASSLTGDEQFF | TGTGCCAGCAGCTTAACGGGGGATGAGCAGTTCTTC
TRBD1 | TRBJ2-6 | TRBV25-1 | few | CASSDLTGGDGANVLTF | TGTGCCAGCAGTGATCTAACAGGGGGTGATGGGGCCAACGTCCTGACTTTC
- | TRBJ2-6 | TRBV4-1 | - | CASSQDPWKERSGANVLTF | TGCGCCAGCAGCCAAGATCCGTGGAAGGAGCGATCTGGGGCCAACGTCCTGACTTTC
TRBD1 | TRBJ1-5 | TRBV5-8 | - | CASSFSGTGGFQPQHF | TGTGCCAGCAGCTTTTCCGGGACAGGGGGCTTTCAGCCCCAGCATTTT
- | TRBJ2-3 | TRBV10-3 | - | CAISAVADTQYF | TGTGCCATCAGTGCGGTGGCAGATACGCAGTATTTT
- | TRBJ2-5 | TRBV18 | few | CASSQGETQYF | TGTGCCAGCTCACAGGGAGAGACCCAGTACTTC
TRBD2 | TRBJ2-5 | TRBV5-1 | few | CASSFGLAGGVQETQYF | TGCGCCAGCAGCTTTGGACTAGCGGGGGGAGTACAAGAGACCCAGTACTTC
- | TRBJ2-7 | TRBV7-2 | - | CASSIMGDSSYEQYF | TGTGCCAGCAGCATTATGGGTGATAGCTCCTACGAGCAGTACTTC
TRBD2 | TRBJ2-1 | TRBV5-1 | many | CASSLALAGANEQFF | TGCGCCAGCAGCTTGGCCCTAGCGGGGGCCAATGAGCAGTTCTTC
TRBD1 | TRBJ1-5 | TRBV12-3/TRBV12-4 | many | CASSLAATGDQPQHF | TGTGCCAGCAGTTTAGCCGCGACAGGGGATCAGCCCCAGCATTTT
- | TRBJ2-3 | TRBV7-9 | few | CASSFVLGGGDDTQYF | TGTGCCAGCAGCTTTGTATTAGGGGGGGGCGATGATACGCAGTATTTT
- | TRBJ1-1 | TRBV6-5 | few | CASSKTGIFAQTGGTEAFF | TGTGCCAGCAGCAAAACGGGTATATTCGCGCAGACTGGGGGCACTGAAGCTTTCTTT
TRBD1 | TRBJ2-3 | TRBV4-2 | few | CASSQRPGQSTDTQYF | TGTGCCAGCAGCCAGAGGCCGGGACAGTCGACAGATACGCAGTATTTT
- | TRBJ1-6 | TRBV4-3 | - | CASSTEGGPSSYNSPLHF | TGCGCCAGCAGCACGGAAGGGGGGCCCAGCTCCTATAATTCACCCCTCCACTTT
TRBD2 | TRBJ2-3 | TRBV11-2 | many | CASSFGLAFTDTQYF | TGTGCCAGCAGCTTTGGACTAGCGTTCACAGATACGCAGTATTTT
TRBD1 | TRBJ2-7 | TRBV13 | few | CASSLYRGGYEQYF | TGTGCCAGCAGCTTATACAGGGGTGGGTACGAGCAGTACTTC
TRBD1 | TRBJ1-2 | TRBV4-1 | - | CASSRPTGTANYGYTF | TGCGCCAGCAGCCGCCCAACCGGGACAGCTAACTATGGCTACACCTTC
- | TRBJ2-5 | TRBV4-3 | - | CASSLGHKQETQYF | TGCGCCAGCAGCCTGGGGCACAAGCAAGAGACCCAGTACTTC
- | TRBJ1-1 | TRBV11-2 | - | CASSPDSFKAFF | TGTGCCAGCAGCCCGGACAGCTTCAAAGCTTTCTTT
- | TRBJ2-7 | TRBV7-2 | few | CASSSTRGNEQYF | TGTGCCAGCAGCTCCACCAGGGGAAACGAGCAGTACTTC
- | TRBJ2-6 | TRBV6-2/TRBV6-3 | many | CASFQGSGANVLTF | TGTGCCAGCTTCCAGGGCTCTGGGGCCAACGTCCTGACTTTC
TRBD1 | TRBJ2-3 | TRBV24-1 | many | CATSDRNRTGFIDTQYF | TGTGCCACCAGTGATCGGAATCGGACAGGGTTTATAGATACGCAGTATTTT
- | TRBJ2-7 | TRBV3-1 | few | CASSQGRTGFEQYF | TGTGCCAGCAGCCAAGGGAGAACAGGGTTCGAGCAGTACTTC
- | TRBJ1-5 | TRBV7-2 | few | CASSPGGGGDQPQHF | TGTGCCAGCAGCCCGGGGGGGGGCGGAGATCAGCCCCAGCATTTT
- | TRBJ1-2 | TRBV5-1 | - | CASSLARTNYGYTF | TGCGCCAGCAGCTTGGCCCGGACAAACTATGGCTACACCTTC
TRBD2 | TRBJ2-1 | TRBV5-1 | few | CASSDQAGGPNEQFF | TGCGCCAGCAGCGATCAAGCGGGGGGCCCGAATGAGCAGTTCTTC
- | TRBJ2-5 | TRBV2 | few | CASTRDSGGSETQYF | TGTGCCAGCACCCGGGACTCCGGTGGGTCCGAGACCCAGTACTTC
- | TRBJ2-1 | TRBV9 | - | CASGGYSTYNEQFF | TGTGCCAGCGGAGGATACAGCACTTACAATGAGCAGTTCTTC
- | TRBJ2-3 | TRBV7-2 | many | CASSLAPGSDTQYF | TGTGCCAGCAGCTTAGCCCCAGGGTCAGATACGCAGTATTTT
- | TRBJ2-2 | TRBV5-1 | few | CASSLTTGPTGELFF | TGCGCCAGCAGCTTGACTACAGGGCCCACCGGGGAGCTGTTTTTT
TRBD1 | TRBJ2-7 | TRBV12-3/TRBV12-4 | many | CASSFWDRIYEQYF | TGTGCCAGCAGTTTCTGGGACAGAATCTACGAGCAGTACTTC
TRBD2 | TRBJ2-1 | TRBV12-3/TRBV12-4 | - | CASSLRGSSYNEQFF | TGTGCCAGCAGTTTGCGGGGGAGCTCCTACAATGAGCAGTTCTTC
- | TRBJ1-2 | TRBV6-2/TRBV6-3 | - | CASSYFGAGYGYTF | TGTGCCAGCAGTTACTTCGGAGCGGGCTATGGCTACACCTTC
- | TRBJ2-3 | TRBV7-2 | few | CASSSPNTDTQYF | TGTGCCAGCAGTTCTCCGAACACAGATACGCAGTATTTT
TRBD1 | TRBJ2-6 | TRBV9 | - | CASSPGDSSGANVLTF | TGTGCCAGCAGCCCAGGGGACAGCTCTGGGGCCAACGTCCTGACTTTC
TRBD1 | TRBJ2-5 | TRBV7-2 | - | CASSSDRAAVETQYF | TGTGCCAGCAGCTCCGACAGGGCGGCGGTTGAGACCCAGTACTTC
TRBD2 | TRBJ2-1 | TRBV5-1 | - | CASSSGGGDSYNEQFF | TGCGCCAGCAGCTCGGGCGGGGGGGACTCCTACAATGAGCAGTTCTTC
TRBD2 | TRBJ2-3 | TRBV3-1 | - | CASIPTSGDTQYF | TGTGCCAGCATTCCGACTAGCGGAGATACGCAGTATTTT
- | TRBJ1-2 | TRBV20-1 | few | CSARDTFYGYTF | TGCAGTGCTAGAGACACCTTCTATGGCTACACCTTC
TRBD1 | TRBJ2-7 | TRBV20-1 | medium-sized | CSARPPNRGPEQYF | TGCAGTGCTAGACCCCCTAACAGGGGTCCCGAGCAGTACTTC
TRBD1 | TRBJ2-3 | TRBV7-3 | many | CASSLRGRDDTQYF | TGTGCCAGCAGCCTTAGGGGGCGCGACGATACGCAGTATTTT
TRBD1 | TRBJ1-5 | TRBV6-2/TRBV6-3 | - | CASSPRQGWGQPQHF | TGTGCCAGCAGCCCCCGACAGGGATGGGGTCAGCCCCAGCATTTT
- | TRBJ2-3 | TRBV5-1 | - | CASSLGSAVSTDTQYF | TGCGCCAGCAGTTTGGGGTCGGCGGTGAGCACAGATACGCAGTATTTT
- | TRBJ2-1 | TRBV7-9 | many | CASSLYSGAYNEQFF | TGTGCCAGCAGCTTATACTCGGGGGCTTACAATGAGCAGTTCTTC
- | TRBJ2-3 | TRBV7-8 | many | CASSLGGADTQYF | TGTGCCAGCAGTCTAGGGGGGGCCGATACGCAGTATTTT
- | TRBJ2-5 | TRBV12-3/TRBV12-4 | - | CASSSGTVPETQYF | TGTGCCAGCAGCTCCGGGACGGTGCCAGAGACCCAGTACTTC